This TCR beta chain was captured in a study of blood T cells in healthy people across ages. Study background: For every two T cells, template switching captured about one barcoded beta molecule.

V lost 8 bases and J 4 bases, leaving 14 bases between the germline ends. CDR1 is KGHSH, CDR2 LQKENI, per germline. The CDR3 covers 13 residues. Russia was home to the donors, healthy Caucasian individuals aged 6 to 90. It was with a sample-barcoded 5' primer and a J-beta primer mix that a second PCR of roughly 7 to 12 cycles was run. Every sample gave at least 3 million paired-end reads containing CDR3. TCRdb passed the 5' RACE reads through MiXCR, listing each CDR3 protein once. The table records approximately 670,000 distinct CDR3 sequences, about 43% of them present only once. This clonotype was seen a few times.

The chain is built from TRBV18 and TRBJ1-2; perhaps TRBD1 as D (6 bases). The sequence was collected from a man older than 75 in good health. The sequencing sample was made of blood. CDR3 coding DNA: TGTGCCAGCAGCCCAGACAGGAGCTATGGCTACACCTTC. It translates to CASSPDRSYGYTF. Complete variable domain (other parts from reference TRBV18 and TRBJ1-2): NAGVMQNPRHLVRRRGQEARLRCSPMKGHSHVYWYRQLPEEGLKFMVYLQKENIIDESGMPKERFSAEFPKEGPSILRIQQVVRGDSAAYFCASSPDRSYGYTFGSGTRLTVV.